This T cell receptor (beta chain) was retrieved from a study of response to subunit inactivated influenza vaccine (dated by TCRdb to about 2018). Some background on the complete study: Deep quantitative profiling of the T cell receptor repertoire was used in the study to follow responses to a trivalent subunit inactivated influenza vaccine. Summary of the overall study and its limitations: The authors proposed that each seasonal influenza vaccination may bring in only a limited number of new T cells.

At the junction V is shortened by 3 bases and J by 0 bases, with 11 bases in between. The CDR3, from cysteine to phenylalanine, totals 14 residues. The entry retains the CDR3 DNA only, 42 bases that are in frame from base 1. For CDR1 and CDR2, the germline V gene (reference sequence) lists DFQATT and SNEGSKA. The library relied on RT-PCR. Reads for this sample came from an Illumina HiSeq 2500. TCRdb's own reprocessing of the public reads used fastp at Q25 and MiXCR and kept productive beta chains. Under each unique CDR3 protein, matching rows form one entry showing the most common genes and DNA. Recorded for this sample are 700,000 to 800,000 distinct CDR3 sequences; approximately 17% of them occurred a single time. The ten largest account for approximately 11% of the sample. In this sample, this clonotype turned up many times. Its antigen is not yet known. No base quality values were provided; no much bigger clone lies one nucleotide off.

The sequence joins TRBV20-1 to TRBJ1-1; 5 matching bases give a weak D call of TRBD1. This TCR was recovered from a man aged 45-65 years who received an inactivated influenza vaccine. Donor details come from another sample of the same person, matched by shared clones. The sequencing here drew on PBMCs from blood, taken about 5 days after vaccination. The encoded CDR3 is CSASQGIMNTEAFF. The DNA reads TGCAGTGCTAGTCAGGGTATCATGAACACTGAAGCTTTCTTT.